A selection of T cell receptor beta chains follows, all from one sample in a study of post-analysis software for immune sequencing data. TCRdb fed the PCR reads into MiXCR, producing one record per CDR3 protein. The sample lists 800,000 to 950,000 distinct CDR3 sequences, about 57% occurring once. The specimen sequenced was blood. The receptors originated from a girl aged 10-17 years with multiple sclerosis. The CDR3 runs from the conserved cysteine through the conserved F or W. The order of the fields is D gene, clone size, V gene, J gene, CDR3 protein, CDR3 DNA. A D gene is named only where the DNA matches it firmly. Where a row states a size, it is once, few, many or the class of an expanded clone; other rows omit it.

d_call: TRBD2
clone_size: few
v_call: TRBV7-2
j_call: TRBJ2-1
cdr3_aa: CASSLVRLAAYNEQFF
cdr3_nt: TGTGCCAGCAGCTTAGTTCGGCTAGCGGCCTACAATGAGCAGTTCTTC

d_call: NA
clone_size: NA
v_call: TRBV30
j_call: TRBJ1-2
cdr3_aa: CAWRAGRSANYGYTF
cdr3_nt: TGTGCCTGGAGGGCAGGACGGAGCGCTAACTATGGCTACACCTTC

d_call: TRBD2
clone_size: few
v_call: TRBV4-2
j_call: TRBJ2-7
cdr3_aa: CASSQAFSGGFYEQYF
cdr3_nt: TGTGCCAGCAGCCAAGCTTTCTCGGGAGGCTTCTACGAGCAGTACTTC

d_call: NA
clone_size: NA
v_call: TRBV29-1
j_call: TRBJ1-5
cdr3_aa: CSVVGEGQPQHF
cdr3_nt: TGCAGCGTTGTTGGGGAAGGTCAGCCCCAGCATTTT

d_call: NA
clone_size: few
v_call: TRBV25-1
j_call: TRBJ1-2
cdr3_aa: CASSELSQGGYTF
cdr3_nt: TGTGCCAGCAGTGAACTATCACAGGGTGGCTACACCTTC

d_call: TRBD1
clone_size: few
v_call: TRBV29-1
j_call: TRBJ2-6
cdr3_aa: CSVWTGTGSSGANVLTF
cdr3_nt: TGCAGCGTTTGGACCGGGACAGGGAGCTCTGGGGCCAACGTCCTGACTTTC

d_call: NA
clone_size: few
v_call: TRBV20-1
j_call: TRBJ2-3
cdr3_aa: CSAAPGRRRDTQYF
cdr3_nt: TGCAGTGCTGCCCCGGGAAGGAGGAGAGATACGCAGTATTTT

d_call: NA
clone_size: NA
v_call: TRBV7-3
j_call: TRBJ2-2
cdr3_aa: CASSPKGGELFF
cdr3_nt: TGTGCCAGCAGCCCCAAGGGCGGGGAGCTGTTTTTT

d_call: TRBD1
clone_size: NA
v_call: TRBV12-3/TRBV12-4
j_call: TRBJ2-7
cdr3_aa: CASSWDSDYYEQYF
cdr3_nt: TGTGCCAGCAGTTGGGACAGCGACTATTACGAGCAGTACTTC

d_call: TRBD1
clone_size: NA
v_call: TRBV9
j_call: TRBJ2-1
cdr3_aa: CASSPREGARDEQFF
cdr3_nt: TGTGCCAGCAGCCCCCGAGAGGGGGCTAGGGATGAGCAGTTCTTC